What follows are 19 T cell receptor beta chains derived from one specimen sequenced in a study of blood T cell repertoires in COVID-19. This table comes from immunoSEQ multiplex PCR, and its TCRdb copy is limited to in-frame clones, with some not included. The top ten hold 1.4% of the sample, which has fewer than 500,000 clones, about nine tenths seen once. Sequenced sample: peripheral blood. These TCRs come from a woman aged 25 to 39 with active or convalescent COVID-19.

The CDR3 DNA reads TGTGCCAGCAGTGACCGACAGGAATTCTCTGGGGCCAACGTCCTGACTTTC. It encodes CASSDRQEFSGANVLTF. The chain employs TRBV2 and TRBJ2-6; possible D gene TRBD1, 6 bases. CDR1 is SNHLY, CDR2 FYNNEI, per germline. The CDR3 totals 17 residues. V dropped 3 bases and J dropped 0 bases, with 12 bases sitting between them.

The chain employs TRBV7-9 and TRBJ2-3; D may be TRBD2 (6 bases). Germline V gene sequence: CDR1 SEHNR, CDR2 FQNEAQ (reference sequence). Trimming left V 5 bases short and J 2 bases short, with 17 bases between. This CDR3 contains 16 residues. The CDR3 reads CASSPQRLVDTDTQYF. The CDR3 DNA is TGTGCCAGCAGCCCACAACGACTAGTTGACACAGATACGCAGTATTTT.

J is TRBJ1-2 and V is TRBV5-1; 9 nucleotides align to TRBD1. With 6 bases clipped from V and 5 bases from J, the junction kept 8 bases outside the gene matches. In germline, CDR1 is SGHRS, CDR2 YFSETQ. The CDR3 spans 14 residues. DNA of the CDR3: TGCGCCAGCACCTCAGGGACAGGGTCTTATGGCTACACCTTC. This encodes CASTSGTGSYGYTF.

The J gene is TRBJ1-5, the V gene TRBV7-8; D is undetermined. Germline loops: CDR1 SGHVS, CDR2 FQNEAQ. Trimming took 2 bases from V and 5 from J, leaving 7 bases between them. CDR3 length: 13 residues. The chain's CDR3 is CASSLHSDQPQHF. The CDR3 nucleotides are TGTGCCAGCAGCTTACACTCGGATCAGCCCCAGCATTTT. Full variable domain (rest looked up from reference TRBV7-8 and TRBJ1-5): GAGVSQSPRYKVAKRGQDVALRCDPISGHVSLFWYQQALGQGPEFLTYFQNEAQLDKSGLPSDRFFAERPEGSVSTLKIQRTQQEDSAVYLCASSLHSDQPQHFGDGTRLSIL.

This clone showed up just a few times. The gene calls are TRBV5-1 and TRBJ2-1; the match to TRBD2 covers 13 bases. Germline V gene data show CDR1 as SGHRS and CDR2 as YFSETQ. The CDR3 is 19 residues long. The junction had 9 bases not matched to a gene; V was cut back by 3 bases and J by 0 bases. CDR3 nucleotides: TGCGCCAGCAGCTCCGGGACTAGCGGGATAATGAGCTCCTACAATGAGCAGTTCTTC. Its protein is CASSSGTSGIMSSYNEQFF.

The rearrangement links TRBV6-6 to TRBJ1-3, with 10 nucleotides matching TRBD1. CDR3 length equals 14 residues. V lost 6 bases and J lost 6; bases outside the gene matches: 5. The germline V gene has CDR1 MNHNY and CDR2 SVGAGI (reference sequence). The CDR3 DNA reads TGTGCCAGCAGGTCAGGGACAGGGGAAAACACCATATATTTT. It yields the protein CASRSGTGENTIYF.

The J gene is TRBJ1-1, the V gene TRBV19; TRBD1 is a possible D gene (6 bases). This CDR3 comprises 16 residues. The V and J ends lost 10 bases and 6 bases respectively, with 27 bases between them. CDR1 and CDR2 from the germline V gene are LNHDA and SQIVND (reference sequence). The CDR3 DNA reads TGTGCCACAACTAGGACAGCTCTTTCTCCCCCCCCTGAAGCTTTCTTT. Amino acid sequence: CATTRTALSPPPEAFF.

This clone was counted a single time. The chain links TRBV6-6 to TRBJ2-5, with 13 bases that match TRBD2. V was clipped by 4 bases and J by 2 bases; unmatched bases: 4. This CDR3 is 16 amino acids long. Germline CDR1 is MNHNY and CDR2 is SVGAGI (reference sequence). The DNA for the CDR3 is TGTGCCAGCAGTTGGACTAGCGGGGGACAACAAGAGACCCAGTACTTC. This codes for CASSWTSGGQQETQYF.

The CDR3 nucleotides read TGTGCCAGCAGCCCCCGGGACAGTTCCCAGTACTTC. Protein product: CASSPRDSSQYF. This chain links TRBV9 with TRBJ2-5, with 7 bases fitting TRBD1. With 4 bases clipped from V and 9 bases from J, the junction kept 6 bases outside the gene matches. The CDR3 length is 12 residues. Germline-derived CDR1 and CDR2 are SGDLS and YYNGEE. Together with reference TRBV9 and TRBJ2-5, the CDR3 gives the full variable domain: DSGVTQTPKHLITATGQRVTLRCSPRSGDLSVYWYQQSLDQGLQFLIQYYNGEERAKGNILERFSAQQFPDLHSELNLSSLELGDSALYFCASSPRDSSQYFGPGTRLLVL.

This chain joins TRBV28 and TRBJ1-4; D is unresolved. The CDR3 loop spans 13 amino acids. Germline V CDR1 and CDR2: MDHEN, SYDVKM. V gave up 9 bases and J gave up 8 bases, with 16 bases separating them. CDR3 DNA sequence: TGTGCCAGTTGGCCGCGGGTAGGCGAAAAACTGTTTTTT. It yields the protein CASWPRVGEKLFF.

The chain recombines TRBV20-1 with TRBJ2-7; the D is unclear. Germline V gene sequence: CDR1 DFQATT, CDR2 SNEGSKA (reference sequence). V shed 3 bases and J shed 6 bases, with 12 bases lying between them. The CDR3 consists of 12 residues. CDR3 in amino acids: CSASDQAAEQYF. The CDR3 bases are TGCAGTGCTAGTGACCAGGCAGCCGAGCAGTACTTC.

V gene TRBV5-1 combines with J gene TRBJ2-5; 9 positions agree with TRBD1. J lost 0 bases, V lost 0 bases, and 3 bases had no gene match. This CDR3 spans 16 amino acids. In germline, CDR1 is SGHRS, CDR2 YFSETQ. Written as DNA, the CDR3 is TGCGCCAGCAGCTTGGGGACAGGGGCCTACCAAGAGACCCAGTACTTC. Protein: CASSLGTGAYQETQYF.

The chain couples TRBV20-1 to TRBJ2-2; TRBD2 matches 12 bases. V was pared by 3 bases and J by 7 bases, with 6 bases of the junction left unmatched. The germline CDR1 and CDR2 sequences are DFQATT and SNEGSKA (reference sequence). CDR3 length: 15 amino acids. CDR3 protein: CSASQTSGSGGELFF. CDR3 nucleotides: TGCAGTGCTAGTCAGACTAGCGGGAGTGGCGGGGAGCTGTTTTTT.

The CDR3 DNA sequence: TGTGCCAGCAGTGAACGGTGGGACAGGGACTATGGCTACACCTTC. Translating gives CASSERWDRDYGYTF. The chain links TRBV6-1 to TRBJ1-2, with 9 positions matching TRBD1. Losses at the gene ends were 2 bases for V and 3 bases for J; bases not matched to a gene: 4. CDR1 is MNHNS, CDR2 SASEGT, per germline. The CDR3 is made up of 15 amino acids.

The chain uses TRBV2 and TRBJ2-7, with D uncertain. CDR1 is SNHLY and CDR2 is FYNNEI in the germline V gene. The CDR3 has 13 amino acids. V lost 4 bases and J lost 4, with 11 bases in between. The CDR3 nucleotides read TGTGCCAGCAGTGGCGCTAGTATGTACGAGCAGTACTTC. Its protein product is CASSGASMYEQYF.

In its sample, this clone was seen a few times. The CDR3 protein is CASSPMVANTIYF. CDR3 bases: TGCGCCAGCAGCCCAATGGTCGCGAACACCATATATTTT. This chain connects TRBV4-1 to TRBJ1-3, with no clear D. V gave up 4 bases and J gave up 7 bases, with 11 bases separating them. Germline V gene data show CDR1 as MGHRA and CDR2 as YSYEKL. This CDR3 is 13 amino acids long.

This clone was seen a single time. The chain joins TRBV19 to TRBJ1-5; a weak D match, TRBD1 (6 bases). V gave up 6 bases and J gave up 0 bases, with 12 bases separating them. The CDR3 consists of 15 residues. Germline V lookup: CDR1 LNHDA, CDR2 SQIVND (reference sequence). CDR3 in amino acids: CASSLTGYSNQPQHF. The CDR3 region has the DNA TGTGCCAGTAGCTTAACAGGGTATAGCAATCAGCCCCAGCATTTT.

The V call is TRBV7-2, the J call TRBJ1-6; D gene ambiguous. There are 13 residues in the CDR3. V was shortened by 4 bases and J by 4 bases, with 5 bases between the two germline ends. CDR1 SGHTA and CDR2 FQGNSA come from the germline V gene. The CDR3 sequence is CASSSHYNSPLHF. The CDR3 coding sequence is TGTGCCAGCAGCTCCCATTATAATTCACCCCTCCACTTT.

The J gene is TRBJ1-1, the V gene TRBV5-1; 8 bases match TRBD1. The CDR3 contains 13 residues. Trimming took 1 base from V and 6 from J; bases not matched to a gene: 2. Germline V CDR1 and CDR2: SGHRS, YFSETQ. The CDR3 nucleotides read TGCGCCAGCAGCTTGCAGGGGGCCGCTGAAGCTTTCTTT. Its translation is CASSLQGAAEAFF.